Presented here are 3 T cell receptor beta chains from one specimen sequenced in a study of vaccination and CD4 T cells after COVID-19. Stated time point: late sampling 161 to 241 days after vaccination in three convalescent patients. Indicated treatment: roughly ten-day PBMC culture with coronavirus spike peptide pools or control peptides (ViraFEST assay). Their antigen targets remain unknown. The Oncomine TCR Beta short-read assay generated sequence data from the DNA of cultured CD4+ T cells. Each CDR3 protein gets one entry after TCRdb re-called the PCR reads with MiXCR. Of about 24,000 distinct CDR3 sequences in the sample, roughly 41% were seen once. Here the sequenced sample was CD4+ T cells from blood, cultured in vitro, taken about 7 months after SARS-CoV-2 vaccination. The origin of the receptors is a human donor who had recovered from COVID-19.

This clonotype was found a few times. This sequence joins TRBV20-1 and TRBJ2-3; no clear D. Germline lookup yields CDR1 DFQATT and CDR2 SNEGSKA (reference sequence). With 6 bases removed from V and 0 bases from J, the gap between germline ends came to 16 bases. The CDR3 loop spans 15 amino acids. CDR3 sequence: CSAHRTASSTDTQYF. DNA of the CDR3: TGCAGTGCCCACCGCACTGCCTCTAGCACAGATACGCAGTATTTT.

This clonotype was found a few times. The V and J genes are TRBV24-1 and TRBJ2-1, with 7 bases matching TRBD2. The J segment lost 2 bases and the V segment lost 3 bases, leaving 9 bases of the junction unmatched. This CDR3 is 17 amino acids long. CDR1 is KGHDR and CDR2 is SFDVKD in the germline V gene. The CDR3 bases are TGTGCCACCAGTGATACTGTTAGCGGGTTCACCTACAATGAGCAGTTCTTC. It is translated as CATSDTVSGFTYNEQFF.

The CDR3 DNA reads TGTGCCAGCAGTTCCCCTGGACAGGGGGCAACGGAAGCTTTCTTT. Translation gives CASSSPGQGATEAFF. The chain couples TRBV28 to TRBJ1-1; 11 bases line up with TRBD1. Germline V gene data show CDR1 as MDHEN and CDR2 as SYDVKM. V lost 4 bases and J lost 8; bases outside the gene matches: 9. This CDR3 contains 15 residues.